This section outlines one T cell receptor beta chain sequence together with its context. The same CDR3 also results from other DNA sequences found in this sample. The data were obtained in a study of blood T cell repertoires in COVID-19. On the study more broadly: Sites across the United States, Italy and Spain contributed samples from acute and convalescent COVID-19.

V lost 2 bases, J lost 2 bases, and 6 bases lay in between. CDR3 size: 13 residues. In the authors' workflow: Estimation of nucleated cell counts was performed using reference gene primer amplification. TCRdb's copy holds only in-frame clones and misses some; the assay was immunoSEQ multiplex PCR. V and J calls and clone size are those listed in that table; D and trimming were worked out from the DNA. Of about 69,000 clones listed, approximately 79% were seen once; the top ten hold approximately 15%. The V and J genes are TRBV12-3 or TRBV12-4 and TRBJ1-1; D perhaps matches TRBD1 (5 bases). Input material: peripheral blood. The TCR sequence derives from a man aged 60 to 75 with acute or convalescent COVID-19. In DNA, the CDR3 is TGTGCCAGCAGTTTACAGGGTAACACTGAAGCTTTCTTT. It codes for CASSLQGNTEAFF.